This TCR beta chain came from a study of cytomegalovirus exposure and HLA in healthy donors. Regarding the study as a whole: Some TCR beta chains (164 of them) were listed as cytomegalovirus-associated. Being productive about 90% or about 30% of the time was typical of most TCR beta V segments in an earlier analysis. Accurate prediction of HLA-A and HLA-B alleles (for most subjects) was reportedly achieved from TCR beta sequences.

As to this clone: The antigen remains undetermined.

Germline V gene sequence: CDR1 PRHDT, CDR2 FYEKMQ (reference sequence). V was cut by 5 bases and J by 0 bases, with 14 bases left in between. The CDR3 extends over 16 amino acids. The study ran its PCR with 60 Vbeta and 13 Jbeta primers. Produced via immunoSEQ multiplex PCR; TCRdb's table is partial and in-frame only. The sample has 50,000 to 70,000 clones, and its top ten clones hold less than 4%. This receptor was identified in a woman under 30 in good health and CMV-seronegative. The sample taken for sequencing was PBMCs. V and J are TRBV13 and TRBJ2-1; no definite D call. The CDR3 DNA reads TGTGCCAGCAGCGGCCGGGTCGCGAACTCCTACAATGAGCAGTTCTTC. Translated, it gives CASSGRVANSYNEQFF.